This entry concerns a single T cell receptor beta chain. In the study's own analysis: Scientists estimated how many nucleated cells there were by amplifying reference gene primers. TCRdb's table, derived via immunoSEQ multiplex PCR, lists solely in-frame clones and lacks some. That table furnishes V, J and clone size, whereas the DNA furnished D and trimming. Among about 270,000 clones listed, approximately 86% were seen once. Germline CDR1 reads MNHEY; CDR2 reads SVGAGI. CDR3 length equals 14 residues. The V gene end was trimmed by 7 bases and the J gene end by 0 bases; junction bases not matched to a gene: 5. The data were obtained in a study of blood T cell repertoires in COVID-19. The overall study: COVID-19 samples, acute and convalescent, were from the United States, Italy and Spain. The analysed material was cDNA or gDNA that came from T cells, B-cell-depleted T cells, or PBMCs.

The sequencing sample was made of peripheral blood. This clonotype was obtained from a man aged 35 to 55 with active or convalescent COVID-19. The rearrangement links TRBV6-5 to TRBJ1-1; 7 bases align to TRBD1. The CDR3 protein is CASKRGQVNTEAFF. The CDR3 DNA reads TGTGCCAGCAAAAGGGGGCAGGTGAACACTGAAGCTTTCTTT.